This T cell receptor beta chain was recorded in a study of blood T cell repertoires in COVID-19. For the study at large: Italy, Spain and the United States were the sources of the convalescent and acute COVID-19 samples. PBMCs, B-cell-depleted T cells, or T cells were the source of the cDNA or gDNA that made up the material.

Germline CDR1 SGHTA, CDR2 FQGNSA. This CDR3 spans 16 amino acids. V lost 3 bases and J lost 2; bases outside the gene matches: 8. In the authors' methods: Amplification with reference gene primers provided the estimates of nucleated cell counts. Assay used: immunoSEQ multiplex PCR; TCRdb lists only in-frame clones, some missing. That table is the source of V, J and clone size, and D and trimming were worked out from the DNA. The top ten hold roughly 3.9% of the sample, which has a few hundred thousand clones, 88% seen once. The TCR sequence derives from a man between 60 and 75 years old who had recovered from COVID-19. The sequenced material came from peripheral blood. The V call is TRBV7-2, the J call TRBJ1-1, with 8 bases aligning to TRBD1. The CDR3 DNA is TGTGCCAGCAGCTTCGCTACCGGGACAGGTAACACTGAAGCTTTCTTT. Protein product: CASSFATGTGNTEAFF.